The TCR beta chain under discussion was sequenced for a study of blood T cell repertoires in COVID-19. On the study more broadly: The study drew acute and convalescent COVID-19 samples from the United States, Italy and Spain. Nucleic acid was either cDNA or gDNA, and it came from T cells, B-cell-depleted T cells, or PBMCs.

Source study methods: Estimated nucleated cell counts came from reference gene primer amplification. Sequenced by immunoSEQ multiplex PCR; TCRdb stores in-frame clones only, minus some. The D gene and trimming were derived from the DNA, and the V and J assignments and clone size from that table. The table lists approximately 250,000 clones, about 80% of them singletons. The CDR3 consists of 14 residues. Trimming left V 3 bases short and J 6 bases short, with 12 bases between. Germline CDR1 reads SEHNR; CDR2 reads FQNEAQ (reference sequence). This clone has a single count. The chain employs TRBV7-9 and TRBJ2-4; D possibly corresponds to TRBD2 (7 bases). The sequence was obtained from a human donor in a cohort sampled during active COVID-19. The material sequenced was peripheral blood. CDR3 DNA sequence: TGTGCCAGCAGCTTGGGAGGGGGGCGAAACATTCAGTACTTC. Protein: CASSLGGGRNIQYF.